These 18 T cell receptor beta chains came from one sample sequenced in a study of identical twins. TCRdb re-called the 5' RACE reads through MiXCR, storing one row per CDR3 protein. Among some 660,000 distinct CDR3 sequences listed, 8.5% to 9.5% were seen once. These data were also filed under a second study, of yellow fever vaccine responses in identical twins.

Sequencing used PBMCs. These receptors all stem from a woman aged 18-29 years in good health.

This clonotype was recorded a few times. This chain uses TRBV15 with TRBJ1-2, with D tentatively TRBD1 (5 bases). The CDR3 loop spans 15 amino acids. Germline V gene lookup returns CDR1 LNHNV and CDR2 YYDKDF (reference sequence). V lost 1 base, J lost 3 bases, and 12 bases lay in between. The CDR3 DNA reads as TGTGCCACCAGCAGAGGTACAGGCGCGGACTATGGCTACACCTTC. Translating gives CATSRGTGADYGYTF.

The genes are TRBV27 and TRBJ2-7; the match to TRBD2 covers 13 bases. The CDR3 is 17 residues long. V trimming: 5 bases; J trimming: 0 bases; junction bases outside the gene matches: 7. CDR1 and CDR2 (germline): MNHEY, SMNVEV (reference sequence). Here the CDR3 reads CASSRLAGGLSSYEQYF. CDR3 coding DNA: TGTGCCAGCAGTCGACTAGCGGGGGGCCTCAGCTCCTACGAGCAGTACTTC.

This clonotype was picked up a small number of times. V and J are TRBV11-2 and TRBJ1-1; D is unresolved. Trimming removed 2 bases at V and 1 base at J, with 8 bases between. This CDR3 region has 14 residues. From germline, CDR1 is SGHAT and CDR2 FQNNGV. DNA of the CDR3: TGTGCCAGCAGCTTAAACGTAGGGAACACTGAAGCTTTCTTT. This gives the protein CASSLNVGNTEAFF.

This clonotype was seen at least ten times. This sequence joins TRBV11-2 and TRBJ2-3, with a possible D match to TRBD2 (6 bases). The CDR3 has 18 amino acids. Germline CDR1 is SGHAT and CDR2 is FQNNGV. The V end was cut by 5 bases, the J end by 2 bases, with 23 bases between. CDR3 coding DNA: TGTGCCAGCAGCGCCTACCTTGTTCCGGGAGAGCACACAGATACGCAGTATTTT. Its translation: CASSAYLVPGEHTDTQYF.

This clonotype was detected ten times or more. The chain recombines TRBV6-5 with TRBJ1-1; D possibly corresponds to TRBD1 (6 bases). The CDR3 spans 14 residues. Trimming took off 3 bases at V and 5 bases at J, with 13 bases between the two ends. Germline CDR1 MNHEY, CDR2 SVGAGI. The CDR3 nucleotides read TGTGCCAGCAGTTATGCAGGGGAGGAAACTGAAGCTTTCTTT. The encoded protein is CASSYAGEETEAFF.

The chain employs TRBV3-1 and TRBJ2-1; the match to TRBD2 covers 8 bases. With 11 bases clipped from V and 1 base from J, the junction kept 16 bases outside the gene matches. The CDR3 totals 17 residues. CDR1 LGHDT and CDR2 YNNKEL come from the germline V gene (reference sequence). CDR3 nucleotides: TGTGCCTCCTGCCAAGTCCTTAGCGGGGCTTCCTACAATGAGCAGTTCTTC. Protein: CASCQVLSGASYNEQFF.

This clonotype was counted a few times. The chain joins TRBV7-8 to TRBJ2-1; 11 bases match TRBD2. The germline gives CDR1 SGHVS, CDR2 FQNEAQ. The CDR3 sequence is 18 residues long. With 5 bases clipped from V and 5 bases from J, the junction kept 14 bases outside the gene matches. This CDR3 reads CASSQRASGRNGDNEQFF. DNA for the CDR3: TGTGCCAGCAGCCAAAGGGCTAGCGGGAGGAACGGGGACAATGAGCAGTTCTTC.

The V gene is TRBV5-1, the J gene TRBJ2-3; D might be TRBD2 (6 bases). V lost 7 bases to trimming and J lost 8 bases, with 11 bases between them. The CDR3 is 11 amino acids. The germline CDR1 and CDR2 sequences are SGHRS and YFSETQ. Here the CDR3 reads CASGLHFTQYF. The CDR3 DNA sequence: TGCGCCAGCGGACTACACTTTACGCAGTATTTT.

Only a few counts were recorded for this clonotype. This rearrangement joins TRBV24-1 to TRBJ1-1, with no clear D. The CDR3 extends over 16 amino acids. The V gene's germline CDR1 is KGHDR and CDR2 SFDVKD. V was clipped by 4 bases and J by 0 bases, with 14 bases between them. This CDR3 is CATSDPAPHMNTEAFF. CDR3 in DNA: TGTGCCACCAGTGACCCAGCCCCGCATATGAACACTGAAGCTTTCTTT.

In its sample, this clonotype was seen a few times. The chain employs TRBV3-1 and TRBJ2-1; TRBD2 matches 8 bases. CDR1 and CDR2 (germline): LGHDT, YNNKEL (reference sequence). V shed 1 base, J shed 4 bases, and the junction held 15 bases outside the gene matches. This CDR3 contains 19 residues. Here the CDR3 reads CASSQVATGGGRTYNEQFF. Written as DNA, the CDR3 is TGTGCCAGCAGCCAAGTCGCGACCGGGGGGGGAAGGACTTACAATGAGCAGTTCTTC.

As DNA, the CDR3 is TGTGCCAGCAGCTTAAAAAGGAATAGCGGGAGTTCCTACAATGAGCAGTTCTTC. Protein sequence: CASSLKRNSGSSYNEQFF. The chain carries TRBV11-2 and TRBJ2-1; TRBD2 agrees at 9 bases. The germline V gene encodes CDR1 SGHAT and CDR2 FQNNGV. V was pared by 2 bases and J by 1 base, with 9 bases of the junction left unmatched. The CDR3 contains 18 residues.

This clonotype was seen many times. J is TRBJ2-3 and V is TRBV24-1, with 8 bases aligning to TRBD1. J was trimmed by 4 bases and V by 3 bases; bases with no gene match: 11. The germline CDR1 and CDR2 sequences are KGHDR and SFDVKD. CDR3 length equals 17 residues. CDR3 region: CATSDTGTGLSADTQYF. The CDR3, as DNA: TGTGCCACCAGTGATACGGGGACAGGCCTCAGCGCAGATACGCAGTATTTT.

This clonotype showed up just a few times. This sequence joins TRBV12-5 and TRBJ2-2; no firm D call. Germline CDR1 LGHNT, CDR2 FRNRAP. The CDR3 spans 14 residues. Trimming left V 2 bases short and J 3 bases short, with 7 bases between. The CDR3 coding sequence is TGTGCTAGTGGTTTGAGGCTTCACACCGGGGAGCTGTTTTTT. Amino acid sequence: CASGLRLHTGELFF.

The rearrangement links TRBV6-1 to TRBJ1-1; D uncertain. The CDR3 sequence is 14 residues long. From germline, CDR1 is MNHNS and CDR2 SASEGT. Trimming took 8 bases from V and 0 from J, leaving 13 bases between them. In nucleotides, the CDR3 is TGTGCCAGCTTCCGCGGGTCGGTGAACACTGAAGCTTTCTTT. This codes for CASFRGSVNTEAFF.

The CDR3 spells CASSQAIGGAYEQYF. The CDR3 DNA reads as TGCGCCAGCAGCCAAGCGATAGGGGGGGCCTACGAGCAGTACTTC. The chain couples TRBV4-3 to TRBJ2-7; tentative D call: TRBD2 (7 bases). There are 15 residues in the CDR3. V lost 1 base to trimming and J lost 2 bases, with 12 bases between them. From germline, CDR1 is LGHNA and CDR2 YSLEER.

J is TRBJ2-2 and V is TRBV11-2; 7 nucleotides line up with TRBD2. The length of the CDR3 is 17 residues. V lost 1 base, J lost 5 bases, and 10 bases stayed unmatched. Germline lookup yields CDR1 SGHAT and CDR2 FQNNGV. CDR3 DNA sequence: TGTGCCAGCAGCTTAGTCGTGCCAGGGAGGGGTACCGGGGAGCTGTTTTTT. It is translated as CASSLVVPGRGTGELFF.

This clonotype showed up many times. V gene TRBV6-5 combines with J gene TRBJ2-3, with a weak D call TRBD2 (6 bases). V lost 0 bases, J lost 1 base, and 11 bases lay in between. The CDR3 is 16 amino acids. The V gene's germline CDR1 is MNHEY and CDR2 SVGAGI. The chain's CDR3 is CASSYSSLARTDTQYF. CDR3 sequence (DNA): TGTGCCAGCAGTTACTCTTCCCTAGCGCGCACAGATACGCAGTATTTT.

There are a few counts of this clonotype. This chain uses TRBV6-1 with TRBJ2-3; tentatively, D is TRBD1 (5 bases). V lost 5 bases and J 6 bases, leaving 15 bases between the germline ends. The CDR3 totals 14 residues. The germline gives CDR1 MNHNS, CDR2 SASEGT. DNA of the CDR3: TGTGCCAGCAGTCCAGACAGTGGGGCGGATACGCAGTATTTT. Protein: CASSPDSGADTQYF.